Each of the 19 T cell receptor beta chains below was sequenced from the same sample in a study of blood T cells in healthy people across ages (dated by TCRdb to between 2015 and 2016). Libraries were prepared through 5' RACE. Reads for this sample came from an Illumina HiSeq 2500. A second 7 to 11 cycle PCR used a sample-barcoded 5' primer and a J-beta primer mix. The public reads were reprocessed in TCRdb via fastp at Q25 and MiXCR, keeping in-frame beta chains. Each CDR3 protein gets just one entry, which takes the most common genes and DNA from the rows behind it. The sample includes some 1,000,000 distinct CDR3 sequences, with 20% to 25% observed a single time. The ten largest clones capture about 0.69% of the sample. This sample was also put to use in a study of T cells of mothers and their children.

Sequencing was done on a sample of blood. These TCRs come from a girl aged 2 to 10 in good health.

This clonotype came up a few times. The chain has TRBV29-1 and TRBJ2-3; unclear D gene. Germline loops: CDR1 SQVTM, CDR2 ANQGSEA. This CDR3 has 15 residues. Trimming took 7 bases from V and 0 from J, leaving 17 bases between them. CDR3 loop: CSGRAGTTSTDTQYF. Written as DNA, the CDR3 is TGCAGCGGGCGAGCAGGAACTACCAGCACAGATACGCAGTATTTT.

This chain uses TRBV12-3 or TRBV12-4 with TRBJ1-4, with D possibly TRBD1 on 6 matching bases. The germline V and J ends were trimmed by 5 bases and 6 bases, with 16 bases remaining between them. The CDR3 has 15 amino acids. The CDR3 region is CASSLQGRGDEKLFF. DNA of the CDR3: TGTGCCAGCAGTCTCCAGGGGAGGGGGGATGAAAAACTGTTTTTT.

V gene TRBV7-3 combines with J gene TRBJ1-1; D uncertain. The germline V gene has CDR1 SGHTA and CDR2 FQGTGA. The CDR3 contains 13 residues. V was pared by 2 bases and J by 5 bases, with 9 bases between. The CDR3 loop is CASSLEGRTEAFF. The CDR3 DNA follows: TGTGCCAGCAGCTTAGAGGGAAGAACTGAAGCTTTCTTT.

DNA for the CDR3: TGTGCCAGCAGTTTGAGGCAGGGGCGAAAAGAGACCCAGTACTTC. This encodes CASSLRQGRKETQYF. V usage is TRBV28 and J usage is TRBJ2-7, with a possible D match to TRBD1 (6 bases). TRBJ2-5 explains the end of the DNA better; the J call may be wrong. The germline V gene encodes CDR1 MDHEN and CDR2 SYDVKM. CDR3 length equals 15 residues.

The chain is built from TRBV29-1 and TRBJ2-2; 10 bases are a match to TRBD2. In germline, CDR1 is SQVTM, CDR2 ANQGSEA. After removal of 5 bases from V and 4 bases from J, the junction contained 4 bases not matched to a gene. The length of the CDR3 is 14 residues. The chain's CDR3 is CSVSGLATTGELFF. In DNA form, the CDR3 reads TGCAGCGTTTCGGGACTAGCGACCACCGGGGAGCTGTTTTTT.

V is TRBV3-1 and J is TRBJ1-4; D unclear. CDR3 length: 15 residues. Between the trimmed V and J ends, which lost 0 bases and 8 bases, there was a span of 13 bases. CDR1 is LGHDT and CDR2 is YNNKEL in the germline V gene (reference sequence). CDR3 protein: CASSQEDGRVEKLFF. The CDR3 coding sequence is TGTGCCAGCAGCCAAGAGGATGGAAGGGTGGAAAAACTGTTTTTT.

V is TRBV20-1 and J is TRBJ2-7, with TRBD2 identical over 15 bases. Germline assignment: CDR1 DFQATT and CDR2 SNEGSKA (reference sequence). The CDR3 totals 16 residues. V was pared by 4 bases and J by 0 bases, with 4 bases of the junction left unmatched. In DNA form, the CDR3 reads TGCAGTGCTACCGGGACTAGCGGGAGGCCCTCCTACGAGCAGTACTTC. It translates to CSATGTSGRPSYEQYF.

The rearrangement links TRBV7-2 to TRBJ2-3; 7 nucleotides match TRBD2. V gave up 5 bases and J gave up 0 bases; unmatched junction bases: 8. The germline CDR1 and CDR2 sequences are SGHTA and FQGNSA. This CDR3 comprises 16 residues. The DNA of the CDR3 is TGTGCCAGCAGCACCTGGGGAGGGGCTAGCACAGATACGCAGTATTTT. Translation: CASSTWGGASTDTQYF.

The chain couples TRBV9 to TRBJ2-7; 8 bases map to TRBD2. The CDR3 is 15 amino acids. CDR1 is SGDLS, CDR2 YYNGEE, per germline. V lost 0 bases to trimming and J lost 4 bases; unmatched junction nucleotides: 6. This chain's CDR3 is CASSVVAGSPYEQYF. In DNA form, the CDR3 reads TGTGCCAGCAGCGTAGTAGCGGGGTCCCCTTACGAGCAGTACTTC. The whole variable domain, remainder taken from reference TRBV9 and TRBJ2-7, is DSGVTQTPKHLITATGQRVTLRCSPRSGDLSVYWYQQSLDQGLQFLIQYYNGEERAKGNILERFSAQQFPDLHSELNLSSLELGDSALYFCASSVVAGSPYEQYFGPGTRLTVT.

This clonotype was counted between two and nine times. V and J are TRBV29-1 and TRBJ2-5; maybe TRBD1 (6 bases). The closer fit of TRBJ2-1 to the DNA end suggests the J call may be wrong. The CDR3 length is 13 residues. Per the germline V gene, CDR1 is SQVTM and CDR2 is ANQGSEA. The CDR3 sequence: CSVDEGTTDEQFF. The CDR3 DNA reads TGCAGCGTCGACGAAGGGACAACCGATGAGCAGTTCTTC.

In this sample, this clonotype turned up a few times. This sequence joins TRBV5-1 and TRBJ2-5; 10 bases line up with TRBD2. J gave up 7 bases and V 6 bases, and 0 bases lay outside the gene matches. The CDR3 totals 11 residues. In germline, CDR1 is SGHRS, CDR2 YFSETQ. The CDR3 protein is CASIAGGTQYF. CDR3 bases: TGCGCCAGCATAGCGGGAGGGACCCAGTACTTC.

This clonotype has a handful of counts. This chain joins TRBV5-1 and TRBJ1-1; D remains unclear. The CDR3 totals 14 residues. V gave up 6 bases and J gave up 0 bases, with 12 bases separating them. Germline V gives CDR1 SGHRS, CDR2 YFSETQ. This CDR3 reads CASMGGPVNTEAFF. DNA of the CDR3: TGCGCCAGCATGGGAGGGCCGGTGAACACTGAAGCTTTCTTT.

The table lists this clonotype with a few counts. This chain connects TRBV7-2 to TRBJ1-5, with D maybe TRBD1 (5 bases). V was clipped by 3 bases and J by 3 bases, with 12 bases between them. The CDR3 extends over 15 amino acids. Per the germline V gene, CDR1 is SGHTA and CDR2 is FQGNSA. In DNA, the CDR3 is TGTGCCAGCAGCTTCCACGGGGGATACAATCAGCCCCAGCATTTT. Translation gives CASSFHGGYNQPQHF.

This clonotype was recorded a few times. The chain has TRBV7-9 and TRBJ1-6; D ambiguous. Trimming left V 5 bases short and J 10 bases short, with 12 bases between. CDR1 is SEHNR and CDR2 is FQNEAQ in the germline V gene (reference sequence). The CDR3 has 13 residues. The CDR3 region has the DNA TGTGCCAGCAGCCAAGAGAGGGAGTCACCCCTCCACTTT. Protein sequence: CASSQERESPLHF.

This chain joins TRBV12-3 or TRBV12-4 and TRBJ2-3; a weak D match, TRBD2 (5 bases). V was cut by 2 bases and J by 1 base, with 13 bases left in between. This CDR3 is built from 16 residues. CDR3: CASSLIGVRGTDTQYF. The CDR3 coding sequence is TGTGCCAGCAGTTTAATCGGGGTTCGTGGCACAGATACGCAGTATTTT.

This clonotype came up a few times. This chain joins TRBV6-5 and TRBJ2-5; maybe TRBD1 (6 bases). The end of the DNA aligns better with TRBJ2-1, so the J call may be wrong. This CDR3 is 16 amino acids long. CDR1 and CDR2 (germline): MNHEY, SVGAGI. The CDR3 sequence is CASSYTTGPSVNEQFF. DNA for the CDR3: TGTGCCAGCAGTTACACGACAGGCCCTTCTGTCAATGAGCAGTTCTTC.

This clonotype has only a few counts. The chain combines TRBV12-3 or TRBV12-4 with TRBJ2-7; TRBD1 might be the D (6 bases). CDR3 length equals 17 residues. Deletions cut 0 bases from V and 0 bases from J, with 15 bases between. CDR3 bases: TGTGCCAGCAGTTTAGCGGGGGCAGGGCCATTCTCCTACGAGCAGTACTTC. It encodes CASSLAGAGPFSYEQYF.

This clonotype was detected many times. The chain combines TRBV4-2 with TRBJ1-4; D unresolved. The CDR3 totals 13 residues. The germline V gene encodes CDR1 LGHNA and CDR2 YNFKEQ. Deletions cut 4 bases from V and 7 bases from J, with 10 bases between. In nucleotides, the CDR3 is TGTGCCAGCAGCCGAGGCTGGGGTGAAAAACTGTTTTTT. Its translation: CASSRGWGEKLFF.

A few counts support this clonotype. This chain joins TRBV5-5 and TRBJ2-3; 13 bases line up with TRBD2. With V trimmed by 0 bases and J by 4 bases, 2 bases remained unmatched. This CDR3 comprises 16 residues. Germline V CDR1 and CDR2: SGHKS, YYEKEE (reference sequence). CDR3 sequence reads: CASSLGTSGSADTQYF. The DNA for the CDR3 is TGTGCCAGCAGCTTGGGGACTAGCGGGAGTGCAGATACGCAGTATTTT.